The 21 T cell receptor beta chains presented below share a single source sample, sequenced in a study of blood T cell repertoires in COVID-19. The method was immunoSEQ multiplex PCR; TCRdb's version includes in-frame clones alone and lacks a portion of them. The profile covers under 35,000 clones, with 80% to 90% appearing a single time and roughly 8% taken by the ten largest. Sequenced material: peripheral blood. The receptors originated from a woman in her forties or fifties with active COVID-19.

As DNA, the CDR3 is TGTGCCAGCAGCTTTTTCCTAGCGGGAGGGGATGAGCAGTTCTTC. It encodes CASSFFLAGGDEQFF. The chain couples TRBV5-4 to TRBJ2-1; the match to TRBD2 covers 12 bases. CDR3 size: 15 residues. V dropped 2 bases and J dropped 8; count of bases not matched to a gene: 5. The germline V gene encodes CDR1 SGHNT and CDR2 YYREEE (reference sequence).

The genes are TRBV12-3 or TRBV12-4 and TRBJ1-1; 10 bases line up with TRBD1. V shed 5 bases, J shed 7 bases, and the junction held 4 bases outside the gene matches. The CDR3 consists of 13 residues. CDR3: CASSQGQGIEAFF. CDR3 DNA sequence: TGTGCCAGCAGTCAGGGACAGGGGATTGAAGCTTTCTTT.

V usage is TRBV5-1 and J usage is TRBJ1-3, with D uncertain. V lost 0 bases and J lost 4, with 11 bases in between. Germline lookup yields CDR1 SGHRS and CDR2 YFSETQ. The CDR3 is 15 residues long. CDR3 sequence reads: CASSLDGGMGNTIYF. The CDR3 DNA reads TGCGCCAGCAGCTTGGACGGAGGAATGGGAAACACCATATATTTT.

The chain carries TRBV27 and TRBJ2-7; a possible D gene is TRBD2 (7 bases). Per germline, CDR1 MNHEY and CDR2 SMNVEV (reference sequence). The CDR3 spans 15 residues. V shed 5 bases and J shed 0 bases, with 14 bases lying between them. Here the CDR3 reads CASSLEGGSSYEQYF. The CDR3 bases are TGTGCCAGCAGTCTCGAGGGGGGGAGCTCCTACGAGCAGTACTTC.

The rearrangement uses TRBV7-8 and TRBJ1-5; D not certain. V lost 4 bases, J lost 6 bases, and 10 bases lay in between. The length of the CDR3 is 13 residues. CDR1 and CDR2 (germline): SGHVS, FQNEAQ. CDR3 residues: CASSSYSSQPQHF. The CDR3 DNA reads TGTGCCAGCAGCTCTTATTCGTCTCAGCCCCAGCATTTT. Filled out from reference TRBV7-8 and TRBJ1-5, the complete variable domain reads GAGVSQSPRYKVAKRGQDVALRCDPISGHVSLFWYQQALGQGPEFLTYFQNEAQLDKSGLPSDRFFAERPEGSVSTLKIQRTQQEDSAVYLCASSSYSSQPQHFGDGTRLSIL.

V usage is TRBV5-1 and J usage is TRBJ1-1; D is perhaps TRBD1 (6 bases). The CDR3 consists of 14 residues. Trimming removed 4 bases from V and 3 bases from J, with 13 bases in between. Germline V gives CDR1 SGHRS, CDR2 YFSETQ. The CDR3 loop reads CASSQSRGHTEAFF. In nucleotides, the CDR3 is TGCGCCAGCAGCCAAAGCAGGGGCCACACTGAAGCTTTCTTT.

This chain links TRBV7-8 with TRBJ1-2, with 8 bases matching TRBD1. Germline CDR1 reads SGHVS; CDR2 reads FQNEAQ. V was pared by 4 bases and J by 7 bases, with 5 bases of the junction left unmatched. The CDR3 extends over 13 amino acids. DNA for the CDR3: TGTGCCAGCAGCTCACTGACAGGGGTTGGCTACACCTTC. Translated: CASSSLTGVGYTF.

This sequence joins TRBV28 and TRBJ2-7, with 11 bases that match TRBD1. Germline values: CDR1 MDHEN, CDR2 SYDVKM. The trim removed 6 bases at V and 7 bases at J, leaving 11 bases unmatched. The CDR3 length is 15 residues. The chain's CDR3 is CASSIGTGGVGEQYF. Here the CDR3 DNA reads TGTGCCAGCAGCATTGGGACAGGGGGGGTTGGAGAGCAGTACTTC.

The chain uses TRBV28 and TRBJ2-2; 10 bases line up with TRBD2. Trimming cost V 3 bases and J 7 bases; bases outside gene matches: 5. CDR1 and CDR2 from the germline V gene are MDHEN and SYDVKM. The CDR3 consists of 15 residues. This CDR3 is CASSFYQREGGELFF. In DNA form, the CDR3 reads TGTGCCAGCAGTTTCTACCAGCGGGAGGGCGGGGAGCTGTTTTTT.

The rearrangement uses TRBV6-2 or TRBV6-3 and TRBJ1-4; D perhaps matches TRBD1 (5 bases). The CDR3 has 14 residues. Germline V gene data show CDR1 as MNHEY and CDR2 as SVGEGT. With 3 bases removed from V and 4 bases from J, the gap between germline ends came to 9 bases. The CDR3, as DNA: TGTGCCAGCAGTTATACCAGGGATAATGAAAAACTGTTTTTT. Translated, it gives CASSYTRDNEKLFF.

The chain links TRBV28 to TRBJ2-2; possibly TRBD2 for D (5 bases). The CDR3 is made up of 12 amino acids. V was cut by 7 bases and J by 3 bases, with 6 bases left in between. Germline V gene sequence: CDR1 MDHEN, CDR2 SYDVKM. This chain's CDR3 is CASMRDTGELFF. The CDR3 DNA is TGTGCCAGCATGAGGGACACCGGGGAGCTGTTTTTT.

This chain uses TRBV24-1 with TRBJ2-7, with a weak D call TRBD1 (5 bases). The CDR3 spans 13 residues. Trimming took 2 bases from V and 5 from J, leaving 9 bases between them. Germline CDR1 reads KGHDR; CDR2 reads SFDVKD. CDR3 nucleotide sequence: TGTGCCACCAGTGATTCTCCAGGGAACGAGCAGTACTTC. This translates into CATSDSPGNEQYF.

The chain employs TRBV2 and TRBJ2-7; 8 nucleotides agree with TRBD2. J gave up 4 bases and V 4 bases, and 9 bases lay outside the gene matches. Per germline, CDR1 SNHLY and CDR2 FYNNEI. This CDR3 contains 15 residues. The CDR3 DNA follows: TGTGCCAGCAGTGTACAACTAGCGGCTAAATACGAGCAGTACTTC. Translation: CASSVQLAAKYEQYF.

This chain links TRBV9 with TRBJ1-1; no clear D gene. The V end lost 1 base, the J end lost 6 bases, and 10 bases lay between the germline ends. CDR3 length: 13 residues. Germline values: CDR1 SGDLS, CDR2 YYNGEE. This CDR3 reads CASSVRSGAEAFF. In nucleotides, the CDR3 is TGTGCCAGCAGCGTAAGGAGTGGCGCTGAAGCTTTCTTT.

The chain couples TRBV5-4 to TRBJ2-5; the match to TRBD1 covers 7 bases. V dropped 4 bases and J dropped 2; count of bases not matched to a gene: 2. The CDR3 is 13 residues long. The germline gives CDR1 SGHNT, CDR2 YYREEE (reference sequence). The CDR3 DNA sequence: TGTGCCAGCAGCCCGGGACAGCAAGAGACCCAGTACTTC. It codes for CASSPGQQETQYF.

Points on this clone: At one end the junction does not follow the germline gene, possibly because of a read error. The V gene is TRBV19, the J gene TRBJ1-2, with D unclear. Germline loops: CDR1 LNHDA, CDR2 SQIVND (reference sequence). This CDR3 has 12 residues. The CDR3: CASNIRGYGYTF. CDR3 sequence (DNA): TGTGCCAGTAATATAAGAGGATATGGCTACACCTTC.

The CDR3 region is CASSKVLFEQFF. CDR3 coding DNA: TGTGCCAGCAGCAAAGTTCTGTTTGAGCAGTTCTTC. J is TRBJ2-1 and V is TRBV21-1; no DNA check was done on the table's D call, TRBD2. TRBV21-1 constitutes a pseudogene. The CDR3 spans 12 residues.

The gene calls are TRBV19 and TRBJ2-2; 8 nucleotides line up with TRBD2. There are 15 residues in the CDR3. Germline CDR1 reads LNHDA; CDR2 reads SQIVND (reference sequence). The V gene end was trimmed by 6 bases and the J gene end by 0 bases; junction bases not matched to a gene: 3. CDR3 in amino acids: CASSRLATNTGELFF. CDR3 DNA sequence: TGTGCCAGTAGCCGACTAGCGACGAACACCGGGGAGCTGTTTTTT.

The chain carries TRBV30 and TRBJ2-1; TRBD1 might be the D (5 bases). The CDR3 has 10 residues. In germline, CDR1 is GTSNPN, CDR2 SVGIG (reference sequence). Between the trimmed V and J ends, which lost 7 bases and 8 bases, there was a span of 9 bases. The CDR3 bases are TGTGCCTCCAGGGTCCATGAGCAGTTCTTC. Translating gives CASRVHEQFF.

DNA of the CDR3: TGTGCCAGCAGTGAAAGGACACCGTCAACTAATGAAAAACTGTTTTTT. Translation: CASSERTPSTNEKLFF. The V and J genes are TRBV6-1 and TRBJ1-4; possible D gene TRBD1, 5 bases. This CDR3 has 16 amino acids. CDR1 and CDR2 from the germline V gene are MNHNS and SASEGT. Trimming took off 2 bases at V and 0 bases at J, with 10 bases between the two ends.

The chain carries TRBV2 and TRBJ2-7, with 7 positions matching TRBD2. Germline CDR1 SNHLY, CDR2 FYNNEI. J gave up 2 bases and V 7 bases, and 11 bases lay outside the gene matches. The CDR3 sequence is 15 residues long. CDR3: CASNPRGLNAYEQYF. CDR3 bases: TGTGCCAGCAATCCTCGGGGACTAAACGCCTACGAGCAGTACTTC.